One sample yielded the 13 T cell receptor beta chains listed below, sequenced in a study of T cells in Graves' hyperthyroidism and ophthalmopathy. Using RNA transcripts as the source, TCR beta CDR3 regions were amplified. The TCR CDR3 first-round RT-PCR relied on the HTBI primer set. TCRdb reprocessed the multiplex PCR reads with MiXCR, giving one entry per CDR3 protein. The table lists under 450,000 distinct CDR3 sequences, around a sixth of them singletons. The sequenced material came from blood. These receptors were obtained from a woman younger than 35 with Graves' hyperthyroidism.

The genes are TRBV4-2 and TRBJ1-2; D is undetermined. This CDR3 region has 15 residues. V lost 0 bases and J 3 bases, leaving 11 bases between the germline ends. CDR1 and CDR2 from the germline V gene are LGHNA and YNFKEQ. In nucleotides, the CDR3 is TGTGCCAGCAGCCAAGACCGTCGGGATGACTATGGCTACACCTTC. It yields the protein CASSQDRRDDYGYTF.

This clonotype was seen a few times. This chain links TRBV4-1 with TRBJ2-1; 11 bases are shared with TRBD2. The CDR3 consists of 17 residues. CDR1 MGHRA and CDR2 YSYEKL come from the germline V gene. V was pared by 4 bases and J by 6 bases, with 11 bases of the junction left unmatched. The DNA for the CDR3 is TGCGCCAGCAGCCGCTTCAGGCGACTAGCGGGAAGCAATGAGCAGTTCTTC. It encodes CASSRFRRLAGSNEQFF.

This clonotype has a count of ten or more. V and J are TRBV18 and TRBJ1-2; possibly TRBD1 for D (6 bases). Trimming left V 4 bases short and J 8 bases short, with 11 bases between. Germline-derived CDR1 and CDR2 are KGHSH and LQKENI. This CDR3 is built from 12 residues. This chain's CDR3 is CASSLNRDGYTF. Written as DNA, the CDR3 is TGTGCCAGCTCACTGAACAGGGACGGCTACACCTTC. Together with reference TRBV18 and TRBJ1-2, the CDR3 gives the full variable domain: NAGVMQNPRHLVRRRGQEARLRCSPMKGHSHVYWYRQLPEEGLKFMVYLQKENIIDESGMPKERFSAEFPKEGPSILRIQQVVRGDSAAYFCASSLNRDGYTFGSGTRLTVV.

This clonotype was counted many times. V and J are TRBV19 and TRBJ1-4; D ambiguous. The germline V gene encodes CDR1 LNHDA and CDR2 SQIVND (reference sequence). This CDR3 has 15 amino acids. V shed 4 bases and J shed 0 bases, with 9 bases lying between them. The CDR3 sequence: CASSSEGATNEKLFF. For the CDR3, the DNA is TGTGCCAGTAGTAGCGAGGGTGCAACTAATGAAAAACTGTTTTTT.

This clonotype was seen at least ten times. This chain uses TRBV12-3 or TRBV12-4 with TRBJ2-5; D assignment may be TRBD1 or TRBD2 (7 bases each). V was pared by 6 bases and J by 1 base, with 12 bases between. The CDR3 contains 14 residues. CDR3 residues: CASSQGGIQETQYF. The CDR3 nucleotides are TGTGCCAGCAGCCAGGGGGGGATCCAAGAGACCCAGTACTTC.

This sequence joins TRBV5-4 and TRBJ1-2; 9 nucleotides line up with TRBD1. The CDR3 is 16 residues long. The germline CDR1 and CDR2 sequences are SGHNT and YYREEE (reference sequence). J lost 3 bases, V lost 4 bases, and 10 bases had no gene match. CDR3 residues: CASSPAGRQGDYGYTF. As DNA, the CDR3 is TGTGCCAGCAGCCCCGCAGGGAGACAGGGGGACTATGGCTACACCTTC.

This clonotype was picked up many times. The chain carries TRBV27 and TRBJ2-7, with 11 bases identical to TRBD2. Germline CDR1 and CDR2: MNHEY and SMNVEV (reference sequence). This CDR3 has 15 amino acids. Trimming removed 5 bases from V and 2 bases from J; junction bases left unmatched: 5. The CDR3 region is CASSTPGLAAYEQYF. DNA for the CDR3: TGTGCCAGCAGTACCCCGGGACTAGCGGCCTACGAGCAGTACTTC.

This clonotype was found many times. The chain is built from TRBV6-1 and TRBJ2-1; either TRBD1 or TRBD2 may supply D (6 bases each). The V gene's germline CDR1 is MNHNS and CDR2 SASEGT. This CDR3 has 14 amino acids. The V end was cut by 5 bases, the J end by 5 bases, with 13 bases between. The CDR3 is CASSYREENNEQFF. The CDR3 region has the DNA TGTGCCAGCAGTTACAGGGAGGAGAACAATGAGCAGTTCTTC.

This clonotype was counted many times. This chain connects TRBV19 to TRBJ1-2; D unresolved. The CDR3 is made up of 15 amino acids. Germline V gene lookup returns CDR1 LNHDA and CDR2 SQIVND (reference sequence). Trimming left V 4 bases short and J 8 bases short, with 20 bases between. CDR3 residues: CASSTALDGLEGYTF. In DNA, the CDR3 is TGTGCCAGTAGTACCGCCCTGGACGGACTGGAGGGCTACACCTTC.

This clonotype was counted ten times or more. CDR3 DNA: TGCGCCAGCAGCTTACTCGGGGGGGCCTACGAGCAGTACTTC. Protein sequence: CASSLLGGAYEQYF. The gene calls are TRBV5-1 and TRBJ2-7, with 8 bases matching TRBD2. The CDR3 runs to 14 residues. Germline CDR1 and CDR2: SGHRS and YFSETQ. V gave up 2 bases and J gave up 2 bases; unmatched junction bases: 3.

This clonotype was detected ten times or more. The chain is built from TRBV20-1 and TRBJ2-1, with TRBD2 identical over 11 bases. The CDR3 length is 15 residues. The trim removed 6 bases at V and 7 bases at J, leaving 11 bases unmatched. The germline gives CDR1 DFQATT, CDR2 SNEGSKA (reference sequence). The CDR3 nucleotides read TGCAGTGCCGTCGACCTAGCGGGAGGTCGGAATGAGCAGTTCTTC. Protein: CSAVDLAGGRNEQFF.

This clonotype was observed at least ten times. The chain uses TRBV6-1 and TRBJ2-6; D is ambiguous. V gave up 1 base and J gave up 0 bases, with 4 bases separating them. The CDR3 covers 15 residues. Germline V gene sequence: CDR1 MNHNS, CDR2 SASEGT. The CDR3 DNA is TGTGCCAGCAGTGAAGACGGCTCTGGGGCCAACGTCCTGACTTTC. This sequence encodes CASSEDGSGANVLTF.

Note on this clonotype: This sequence may be a read error, since a much larger clone differs from it by one base. The chain combines TRBV3-1 with TRBJ2-7; 12 nucleotides align to TRBD2. CDR3 size: 19 residues. Germline CDR1 LGHDT, CDR2 YNNKEL (reference sequence). CDR3 coding DNA: TGTGCCAGCGGCCAAGGCCCTTCGGGACTAGCGGGTAGAACCTACGAGCAGTACTTC. This sequence encodes CASGQGPSGLAGRTYEQYF.